The subject of this entry is one T cell receptor beta chain. The antigen remains undetermined. Clones were read by immunoSEQ multiplex PCR, and TCRdb kept only the in-frame ones, dropping some. The table has 300,000 or so clones, around 90% seen once. The data were taken from a study of cytomegalovirus exposure and HLA in healthy donors. With 2 bases removed from V and 2 bases from J, the gap between germline ends came to 9 bases. Germline V gives CDR1 MGHRA, CDR2 YSYEKL. This CDR3 has 14 residues. Study results and caveats: Cytomegalovirus association was listed for around 180 TCR beta chains.

Sequencing was performed on PBMCs. This chain uses TRBV4-1 with TRBJ2-5; D possibly corresponds to TRBD1 (6 bases). The origin of this receptor is a man aged 30 to 45 in good health and CMV-seronegative. The chain's CDR3 is CASSQPGTQETQYF. The CDR3 DNA sequence: TGCGCCAGCAGCCAACCAGGGACACAAGAGACCCAGTACTTC.